These T cell receptor beta chains were read from a single sample in a study of cytomegalovirus exposure and HLA in healthy donors. Only in-frame clones appear in the TCRdb table, and some are missing; sequencing was by immunoSEQ multiplex PCR. The sample records 120,000 to 150,000 clones, roughly 80% being singletons. The sequencing sample was made of PBMCs. These receptors originate from a woman aged 25 to 39 in good health and CMV-seronegative. Both conserved end residues are part of each CDR3. A D gene is named only where the DNA matches it firmly. Clone size is not always given. Where it is, it says once, few, many or a class for expanded clones.

j_call clone_size v_call d_call cdr3_nt cdr3_aa
TRBJ2-3 once TRBV10-3 TRBD2 TGTGCCATCAGTGGGGCTAGCGGGGGGAACACAGATACGCAGTATTTT CAISGASGGNTDTQYF
TRBJ2-5 . TRBV4-2 TRBD2 TGTGCCAGCAGCCAAACTAGCGGAGAACAAGAGACCCAGTACTTC CASSQTSGEQETQYF
TRBJ2-7 . TRBV27 TRBD2 TGTGCCAGCACTAGCGGGGGGGCCCGGGTTGAGTACTTC CASTSGGARVEYF
TRBJ2-7 . TRBV4-1 . TGCGCCAGCAGCCAGGGGCTCTCCTACGAGCAGTACTTC CASSQGLSYEQYF
TRBJ1-4 once TRBV30 TRBD1 TGTGCCTGGAGGGTGACAGGGGGGAAGGAAAAACTGTTTTTT CAWRVTGGKEKLFF
TRBJ2-1 once TRBV5-8 TRBD2 TGTGCCAGCAGCTTGGACGTAGCGGGGTATCACAATGAGCAGTTCTTC CASSLDVAGYHNEQFF
TRBJ2-1 . TRBV7-9 TRBD2 TGTGCCAGCAGCTTAGCGATCTCGACTAGCGGGATGGGGAATGAGCAGTTCTTC CASSLAISTSGMGNEQFF
TRBJ2-6 . TRBV29-1 . TGCAGCGTTGAAGACGTACACTCTGGGGCCAACGTCCTGACTTTC CSVEDVHSGANVLTF
TRBJ2-7 few TRBV4-2 TRBD2 TGTGCCAGCAGCCAAGAAATGGTAGCGGGAGAGTTTTACGAGCAGTACTTC CASSQEMVAGEFYEQYF
TRBJ2-1 . TRBV29-1 . TGCAGCGTTAACTCGGGTAGGAGGTCCGAGCAGTTCTTC CSVNSGRRSEQFF
TRBJ1-2 once TRBV7-2 . TGTGCCAGCAGCTCTCCAGGGAACGGCGGCTACACCTTC CASSSPGNGGYTF
TRBJ2-1 . TRBV7-3 . TGTGCCAGCAGCGACATTAGCGGCCAAGGGAGGGAGCAGTTCTTC CASSDISGQGREQFF
TRBJ2-2 once TRBV18 TRBD1 TGTGCCAGCTCACCGGGACAGGGCACCGGGGAGCTGTTTTTT CASSPGQGTGELFF
TRBJ1-1 . TRBV9 . TGTGCCAGCAGCCCTAGGGGGAGGGGAGAGGCTTTCTTT CASSPRGRGEAFF
TRBJ1-1 . TRBV5-1 . TGCGCCAGCAGCTTGGCCGGGGAAGGCGGGACTGAAGCTTTCTTT CASSLAGEGGTEAFF
TRBJ1-1 few TRBV7-3 . TGTGCCAGCAGCGTGGGGCAGAACACTGAAGCTTTCTTT CASSVGQNTEAFF
TRBJ2-5 . TRBV5-6 TRBD1 TGTGCCAGCAGCTCCTTAGGGACAGGGCGGGAGACCCAGTACTTC CASSSLGTGRETQYF
TRBJ2-7 once TRBV15 TRBD1 TGTGCCACCAGCAGGGTCACAGGGACAGGGGTATACGAGCAGTACTTC CATSRVTGTGVYEQYF
TRBJ1-1 once TRBV29-1 . TGCAGCGTTGAAGTGGAGGGTTTTCCGGGTACTGAAGCTTTCTTT CSVEVEGFPGTEAFF
TRBJ2-7 once TRBV13 TRBD2 TGTGCCAGCAGCTTAGTAGCGGGAGGGCCCTCCTACGAGCAGTACTTC CASSLVAGGPSYEQYF
TRBJ2-3 . TRBV10-1 TRBD2 TGCGCCAGCACTAGCGGGAGAAGTACGCAGTATTTT CASTSGRSTQYF
TRBJ2-7 . TRBV30 . TGTGCCTGGAGCGCGGACCGCGGGGTCTACGAGCAGTACTTC CAWSADRGVYEQYF
TRBJ2-5 . TRBV5-1 . TGCGCCAGCCGGAGCGCAGGGATCCAAGAGACCCAGTACTTC CASRSAGIQETQYF
TRBJ2-1 few TRBV15 TRBD2 TGTGCCACCAGCAGTGTACTAGCGGGGGGCAGCGATGAGCAGTTCTTC CATSSVLAGGSDEQFF
TRBJ2-1 . TRBV5-6 TRBD1 TGTGCCAGCAGCTCCGGGACAGGGTTCCATGAGCAGTTCTTC CASSSGTGFHEQFF
TRBJ2-3 . TRBV30 TRBD2 TGTGCCGGTAGCGGGGGCACAGATACGCAGTATTTT CAGSGGTDTQYF
TRBJ2-3 . TRBV7-2 . TGTGCCAGCAGCTTAACTATCGCGGATACGCAGTATTTT CASSLTIADTQYF
TRBJ2-2 . TRBV7-9 . TGTTCCAGCAGCCTTACGGGCGCGGGAAACACCGGGGAGCTGTTTTTT CSSSLTGAGNTGELFF
TRBJ2-5 . TRBV11-3 . TGTGCCAGCAGCTCCGGCCAAGAGACCCAGTACTTC CASSSGQETQYF
TRBJ2-7 . TRBV2 . TGTGCCAGCAGCTCCGGGTGGGAGCAGTACTTC CASSSGWEQYF
TRBJ1-2 once TRBV29-1 . TGCAGCGTTGGGACAGCGAACTATGGCTACACCTTC CSVGTANYGYTF
TRBJ1-1 once TRBV15 . TGTGCCACCAGCATTGCAGGGACTGAAGCTTTCTTT CATSIAGTEAFF
TRBJ2-2 . TRBV7-2 TRBD1 TGTGCCAGCAGCTTAGGGGGACAGGGGGGAACCGGGGAGCTGTTTTTT CASSLGGQGGTGELFF
TRBJ1-5 few TRBV30 . TGTGCCTCGGACCAGGGGATGGGCAATCAGCCCCAGCATTTT CASDQGMGNQPQHF
TRBJ2-7 . TRBV19 TRBD2 TGTGCCAGTAGGGTAGACGGGACTAGCGGGAACCGAGAGCAGTACTTC CASRVDGTSGNREQYF
TRBJ1-5 few TRBV6-1 TRBD1 TGTGCCAGCAGTGAAGCTATCCAGGGGGATCAGCCCCAGCATTTT CASSEAIQGDQPQHF
TRBJ2-5 once TRBV4-2 . TGTGCCAGCAGCCAAGAAGGGGCTCCCCAAGAGACCCAGTACTTC CASSQEGAPQETQYF
TRBJ2-2 . TRBV7-9 TRBD2 TGTGCCAGCAGCTTCTCTAAACTAGCGGGGGGTTCCGGGGAGCTGTTTTTT CASSFSKLAGGSGELFF
TRBJ2-1 . TRBV19 TRBD2 TGTGCCAGCTCGGAACTAGCGGGAGGGTATGAGCAGTTCTTC CASSELAGGYEQFF
TRBJ2-5 . TRBV2 . TGTGCCAGCAGTGAGATGGCTAGAGTGGGGACCCAGTACTTC CASSEMARVGTQYF
TRBJ1-3 . TRBV7-7 TRBD1 TGTGCCAGCAGCTTAGCCTCTGGACAGGGCCCGGGAAACACCATATATTTT CASSLASGQGPGNTIYF
TRBJ1-5 . TRBV5-8 TRBD1 TGTGCCAGCAGGGGGGGACAGGGGTATCAGCCCCAGCATTTT CASRGGQGYQPQHF
TRBJ2-7 . TRBV11-3 . TGTGCCAGCAGCTTAGGGGCAGGGGCCTACGAGCAGTACTTC CASSLGAGAYEQYF
TRBJ2-7 once TRBV7-2 . TGTGCCAGCAGCTTAGCGCGCTACGAGCAGTACTTC CASSLARYEQYF
TRBJ2-7 . TRBV18 TRBD1 TGTGCCAGCTCACCGGGACAGGGGAACGAGCAGTACTTC CASSPGQGNEQYF
TRBJ1-2 . TRBV7-2 . TGTGCCAGCAGCTTAGGGGGGCTCATGGGCTACACCTTC CASSLGGLMGYTF
TRBJ1-1 few TRBV12-5 . TGTGCTAGTGGTAGTGGACAGAGGGGGGCTTTCTTT CASGSGQRGAFF
TRBJ2-7 . TRBV20-1 TRBD2 TGCAGTGCTAGGCCCGGGGGGGAGCAGTACTTC CSARPGGEQYF